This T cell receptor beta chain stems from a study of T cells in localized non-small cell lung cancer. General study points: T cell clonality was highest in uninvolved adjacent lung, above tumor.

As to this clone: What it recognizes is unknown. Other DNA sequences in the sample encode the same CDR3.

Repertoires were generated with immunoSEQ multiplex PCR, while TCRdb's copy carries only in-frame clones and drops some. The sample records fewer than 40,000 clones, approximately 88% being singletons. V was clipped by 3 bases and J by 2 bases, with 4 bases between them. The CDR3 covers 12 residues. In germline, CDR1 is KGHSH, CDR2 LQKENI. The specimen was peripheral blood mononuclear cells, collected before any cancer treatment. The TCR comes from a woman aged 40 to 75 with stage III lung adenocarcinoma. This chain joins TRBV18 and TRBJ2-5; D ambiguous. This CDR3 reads CASSPSQETQYF. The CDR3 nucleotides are TGTGCCAGCTCACCCTCACAAGAGACCCAGTACTTC.